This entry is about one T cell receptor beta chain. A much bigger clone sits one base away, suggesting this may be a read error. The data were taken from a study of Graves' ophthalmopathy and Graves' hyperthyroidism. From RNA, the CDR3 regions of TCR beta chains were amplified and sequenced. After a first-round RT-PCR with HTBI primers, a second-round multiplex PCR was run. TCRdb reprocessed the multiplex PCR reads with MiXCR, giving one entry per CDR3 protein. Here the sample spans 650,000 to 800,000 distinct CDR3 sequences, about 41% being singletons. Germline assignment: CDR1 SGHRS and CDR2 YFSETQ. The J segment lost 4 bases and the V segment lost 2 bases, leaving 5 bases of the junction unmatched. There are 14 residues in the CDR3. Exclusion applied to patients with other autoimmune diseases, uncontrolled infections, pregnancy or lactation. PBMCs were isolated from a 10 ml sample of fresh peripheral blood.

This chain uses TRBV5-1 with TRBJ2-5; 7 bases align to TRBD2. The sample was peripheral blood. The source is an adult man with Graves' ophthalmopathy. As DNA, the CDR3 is TGCGCCAGCAGCTTCACTAGCGATGGAGAGACCCAGTACTTC. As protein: CASSFTSDGETQYF.